This entry is about one T cell receptor beta chain. Its cognate antigen is unknown. The data were taken from a study of cytomegalovirus exposure and HLA in healthy donors. Amplification used 60 Vbeta primers and 13 Jbeta primers. Method: immunoSEQ multiplex PCR; TCRdb's copy keeps in-frame clones and lacks some. The sample shows 75,000 to 95,000 clones, about 83% of them seen only once. Study conclusions and caveats: Apparent HLA restriction characterized most CMV-associated TCR beta chains in a later analysis.

Sequencing was performed on PBMCs. This TCR derives from a woman aged 18-29 years in good health and CMV-seropositive.

For the CDR3, the DNA is TGCGCCAGCAGCCCCGCGCTCGCGGGGGGATCCTACGAGCAGTACTTC. It translates to CASSPALAGGSYEQYF. The chain carries TRBV5-1 and TRBJ2-7; 8 nucleotides match TRBD2. CDR3 length equals 16 residues. Germline trimming cut 4 bases from V and 1 base from J; bases unmatched to any gene: 10. Looked up from germline, CDR1 is SGHRS and CDR2 is YFSETQ.